The T cell receptor beta chain described here comes from a study of T-cell reconstitution after alpha-beta-depleted transplantation in children. This clonotype was found many times. Per the germline V gene, CDR1 is SGHRS and CDR2 is YFSETQ. The CDR3 is made up of 14 amino acids. Deletions cut 2 bases from V and 0 bases from J, with 7 bases between. Construction of the TCRbeta library involved unique molecular identifiers. TCRdb redid the calling of the PCR reads with MiXCR, one entry per CDR3 protein. The sample contains nearly 200,000 distinct CDR3 sequences, 5% to 6.5% of which appear only once. This sample comprised PBMCs, obtained before TCRalphabeta/CD19-depleted stem cell transplant. The chain couples TRBV5-1 to TRBJ2-3; tentatively, D is TRBD1 (6 bases). The source of this sequence is a girl in the first two years of life with combined immunodeficiency, due to receive a stem cell transplant. Here the CDR3 reads CASSFRGSTDTQYF. The CDR3 DNA is TGCGCCAGCAGCTTTAGGGGGAGCACAGATACGCAGTATTTT.